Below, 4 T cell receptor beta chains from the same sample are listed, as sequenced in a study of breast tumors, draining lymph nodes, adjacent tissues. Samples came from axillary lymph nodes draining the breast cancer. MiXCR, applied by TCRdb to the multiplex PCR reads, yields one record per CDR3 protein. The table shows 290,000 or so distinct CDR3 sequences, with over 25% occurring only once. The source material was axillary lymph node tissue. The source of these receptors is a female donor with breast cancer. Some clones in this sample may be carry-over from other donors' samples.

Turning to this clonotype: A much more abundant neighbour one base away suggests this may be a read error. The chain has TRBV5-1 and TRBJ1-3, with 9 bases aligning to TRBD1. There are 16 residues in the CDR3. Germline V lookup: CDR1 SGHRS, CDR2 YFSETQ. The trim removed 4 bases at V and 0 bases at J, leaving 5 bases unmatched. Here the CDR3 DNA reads TGCGCCAGCAGCCTGGGACAGGGAAGCTCTGGAAACACCATATATTTT. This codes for CASSLGQGSSGNTIYF.

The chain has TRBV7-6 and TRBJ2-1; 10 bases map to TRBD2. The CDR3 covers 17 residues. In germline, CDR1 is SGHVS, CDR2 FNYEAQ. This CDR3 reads CASASSGRGWSYNEQFF. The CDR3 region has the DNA TGTGCTAGTGCTTCTAGCGGGAGAGGGTGGTCCTACAATGAGCAGTTCTTC.

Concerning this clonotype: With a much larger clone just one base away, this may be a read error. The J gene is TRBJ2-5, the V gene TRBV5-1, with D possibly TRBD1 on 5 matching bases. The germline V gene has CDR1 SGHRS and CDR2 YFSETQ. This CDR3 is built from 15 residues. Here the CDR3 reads CASGLVRQSQETQYF. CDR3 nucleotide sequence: TGCGCCAGCGGCTTGGTCCGACAGTCCCAAGAGACCCAGTACTTC.

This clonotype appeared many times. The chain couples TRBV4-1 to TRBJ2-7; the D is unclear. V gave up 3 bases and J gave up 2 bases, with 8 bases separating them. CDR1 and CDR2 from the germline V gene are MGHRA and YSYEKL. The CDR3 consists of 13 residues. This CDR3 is CASSQSGPYEQYF. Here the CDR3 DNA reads TGCGCCAGCAGCCAGTCTGGGCCCTACGAGCAGTACTTC.